These T cell receptor beta chains were read from a single sample in a study of shared clonotypes between healthy human individuals. Only in-frame clones appear in the TCRdb table, and some are missing; sequencing was by immunoSEQ multiplex PCR. The sample yields about a million clones, more than 60% seen once. Sequenced input: memory CD4+ T cells sorted from blood. The source of these receptors is a man aged 18 to 29 in good health. Both conserved end residues are part of each CDR3. A D gene is named only where the DNA matches it firmly. Only some rows state a clone size, as once, few, many or a class for expanded clones.

V: TRBV9; D: NA; J: TRBJ2-3; size: NA; CDR3: CASMGGYDAQYF; DNA: TGTGCCAGCATGGGGGGATACGATGCGCAGTATTTT
V: TRBV11-2; D: TRBD1; J: TRBJ1-4; size: once; CDR3: CASSLEETGGKKLFF; DNA: TGTGCCAGCAGCTTAGAGGAGACAGGGGGCAAAAAACTGTTTTTT
V: TRBV20-1; D: NA; J: TRBJ1-1; size: NA; CDR3: CSAREQPEAFF; DNA: TGCAGTGCTAGAGAACAGCCTGAAGCTTTCTTT
V: TRBV4-1; D: NA; J: TRBJ2-5; size: NA; CDR3: CASSQGPPGGEETQYF; DNA: TGCGCCAGCAGCCAAGGCCCCCCAGGCGGGGAAGAGACCCAGTACTTC
V: TRBV28; D: TRBD2; J: TRBJ2-1; size: NA; CDR3: CAALGDGGLARNEQFF; DNA: TGTGCCGCACTGGGGGACGGAGGACTAGCTAGGAATGAGCAGTTCTTC
V: TRBV27; D: TRBD2; J: TRBJ2-1; size: NA; CDR3: CASRGGIGEQFF; DNA: TGTGCCAGCCGGGGGGGCATCGGTGAGCAGTTCTTC
V: TRBV6-1; D: TRBD1; J: TRBJ2-5; size: NA; CDR3: CASGRTGIETQYF; DNA: TGTGCCAGCGGCCGGACAGGGATTGAGACCCAGTACTTC
V: TRBV5-5; D: TRBD2; J: TRBJ2-3; size: once; CDR3: CASSLGLAGGTDTQYF; DNA: TGTGCCAGCAGCTTGGGGTTAGCGGGGGGCACAGATACGCAGTATTTT
V: TRBV5-1; D: NA; J: TRBJ2-5; size: few; CDR3: CASSFSRGRETQYF; DNA: TGCGCCAGCAGCTTCAGCCGGGGCCGAGAGACCCAGTACTTC
V: TRBV9; D: TRBD2; J: TRBJ2-5; size: NA; CDR3: CASSVHGGGAAETQYF; DNA: TGTGCCAGCAGCGTACACGGCGGGGGGGCCGCAGAGACCCAGTACTTC
V: TRBV29-1; D: TRBD2; J: TRBJ2-3; size: NA; CDR3: CSVVAAGGQTDTQYF; DNA: TGCAGCGTTGTGGCAGCGGGGGGGCAAACAGATACGCAGTATTTT
V: TRBV5-8; D: NA; J: TRBJ1-6; size: NA; CDR3: CASSKGISYNSPLHF; DNA: TGTGCCAGCAGCAAAGGAATCTCCTATAATTCACCCCTCCACTTT
V: TRBV10-1; D: TRBD2; J: TRBJ2-2; size: once; CDR3: CASSPSSGRKTGELFF; DNA: TGCGCCAGCAGCCCTTCAAGCGGGAGGAAGACCGGGGAGCTGTTTTTT
V: TRBV27; D: NA; J: TRBJ2-6; size: NA; CDR3: CAIRGVASSGANVLTF; DNA: TGTGCCATCAGGGGGGTAGCGTCCTCTGGGGCCAACGTCCTGACTTTC
V: TRBV7-3; D: NA; J: TRBJ1-1; size: NA; CDR3: CASSPSSGRPEAFF; DNA: TGTGCCAGCAGCCCCTCCTCAGGACGGCCTGAAGCTTTCTTT
V: TRBV15; D: NA; J: TRBJ2-7; size: NA; CDR3: CATSRGMWQEPYEQYF; DNA: TGTGCCACCAGCAGGGGGATGTGGCAGGAACCCTACGAGCAGTACTTC
V: TRBV5-6; D: TRBD2; J: TRBJ2-7; size: NA; CDR3: CASSLAWGGEQYF; DNA: TGTGCCAGCAGCTTGGCATGGGGGGGCGAGCAGTACTTC
V: TRBV5-1; D: TRBD1; J: TRBJ2-2; size: NA; CDR3: CASSLGTGTSTGELFF; DNA: TGCGCCAGCAGCCTAGGGACAGGTACCTCCACCGGGGAGCTGTTTTTT
V: TRBV7-2; D: TRBD1; J: TRBJ1-5; size: NA; CDR3: CASSPDRGGNQPQHF; DNA: TGTGCCAGCAGCCCTGACAGGGGTGGAAATCAGCCCCAGCATTTT
V: TRBV6-6; D: TRBD2; J: TRBJ2-4; size: NA; CDR3: CASTDGAGGGKNIQYF; DNA: TGTGCCAGCACCGACGGGGCGGGGGGTGGCAAAAACATTCAGTACTTC
V: TRBV5-5; D: NA; J: TRBJ2-5; size: NA; CDR3: CASSFASSPEETQYF; DNA: TGTGCCAGCAGCTTCGCCTCCTCGCCAGAAGAGACCCAGTACTTC
V: TRBV14; D: NA; J: TRBJ2-6; size: NA; CDR3: CASSQSGANVLTF; DNA: TGTGCCAGCAGCCAATCGGGGGCCAACGTCCTGACTTTC
V: TRBV29-1; D: TRBD1; J: TRBJ2-7; size: NA; CDR3: CSVDRQGAREQYF; DNA: TGCAGCGTTGACAGACAGGGGGCGAGGGAGCAGTACTTC
V: TRBV7-9; D: TRBD1; J: TRBJ1-2; size: few; CDR3: CASSPGQGGYGYTF; DNA: TGTGCCAGCAGCCCAGGACAGGGAGGTTATGGCTACACCTTC
V: TRBV6-6; D: NA; J: TRBJ1-5; size: NA; CDR3: CASKSGLNQPQHF; DNA: TGTGCCAGCAAATCGGGACTCAATCAGCCCCAGCATTTT
V: TRBV19; D: NA; J: TRBJ1-2; size: NA; CDR3: CASNRASIYGYTF; DNA: TGTGCCAGTAATCGGGCCTCCATCTATGGCTACACCTTC
V: TRBV30; D: NA; J: TRBJ1-6; size: once; CDR3: CAWTLNSPLHF; DNA: TGTGCCTGGACTTTAAACTCACCCCTCCACTTT
V: TRBV6-1; D: TRBD2; J: TRBJ2-3; size: few; CDR3: CASSEAGTSGLSTDTQYF; DNA: TGTGCCAGCAGTGAAGCTGGGACTAGCGGGCTTAGCACAGATACGCAGTATTTT
V: TRBV27; D: NA; J: TRBJ2-1; size: NA; CDR3: CASSSPGRGPEQFF; DNA: TGTGCCAGCAGTTCCCCTGGGAGAGGGCCGGAGCAGTTCTTC
V: TRBV29-1; D: NA; J: TRBJ1-2; size: NA; CDR3: CSASANYGYTF; DNA: TGCAGCGCCAGTGCTAACTATGGCTACACCTTC
V: TRBV7-8; D: NA; J: TRBJ1-5; size: NA; CDR3: CASSLDANSNQPQHF; DNA: TGTGCCAGCAGCTTAGATGCGAATAGCAATCAGCCCCAGCATTTT
V: TRBV25-1; D: NA; J: TRBJ1-2; size: few; CDR3: CASSDSYYGYTF; DNA: TGTGCCAGCAGTGACAGCTACTATGGCTACACCTTC
V: TRBV4-3; D: TRBD1; J: TRBJ1-6; size: NA; CDR3: CASSRADRGNSPLHF; DNA: TGCGCCAGCAGCCGAGCAGACAGGGGCAATTCACCCCTCCACTTT
V: TRBV11-2; D: TRBD2; J: TRBJ2-7; size: NA; CDR3: CASSLDRGTSGRVPYEQYF; DNA: TGTGCCAGCAGCTTAGATAGAGGGACTAGCGGGAGGGTTCCCTACGAGCAGTACTTC
V: TRBV18; D: NA; J: TRBJ1-1; size: few; CDR3: CASSPSVKSEAFF; DNA: TGTGCCAGCTCACCCTCAGTTAAATCTGAAGCTTTCTTT
V: TRBV5-1; D: NA; J: TRBJ2-7; size: NA; CDR3: CASSWSTSGVSEQYF; DNA: TGCGCCAGCAGCTGGTCGACATCGGGTGTGAGCGAGCAGTACTTC
V: TRBV28; D: NA; J: TRBJ2-7; size: NA; CDR3: CASSPPGVNEQYF; DNA: TGTGCCAGCAGTCCCCCAGGGGTAAACGAGCAGTACTTC
V: TRBV7-2; D: NA; J: TRBJ1-2; size: NA; CDR3: CASSLGQHYGYTF; DNA: TGTGCCAGCAGCTTAGGACAGCACTATGGCTACACCTTC
V: TRBV7-4; D: TRBD2; J: TRBJ2-1; size: few; CDR3: CASSLFIAGGPNEQFF; DNA: TGTGCCAGCAGCTTATTTATAGCGGGAGGGCCCAATGAGCAGTTCTTC
V: TRBV28; D: TRBD1; J: TRBJ2-7; size: NA; CDR3: CASRGQGGPYEQYF; DNA: TGTGCCAGCAGGGGACAGGGAGGACCCTACGAGCAGTACTTC
V: TRBV27; D: NA; J: TRBJ1-5; size: NA; CDR3: CASGQVKGQPQHF; DNA: TGTGCCTCCGGGCAGGTCAAGGGTCAGCCCCAGCATTTT
V: TRBV2; D: NA; J: TRBJ1-4; size: many; CDR3: CASSPSGGTNEKLFF; DNA: TGTGCCAGCAGCCCATCCGGGGGGACTAATGAAAAACTGTTTTTT
V: TRBV4-2; D: NA; J: TRBJ2-5; size: few; CDR3: CASSRGGAQETQYF; DNA: TGTGCCAGCAGCCGGGGGGGGGCCCAAGAGACCCAGTACTTC
V: TRBV7-9; D: NA; J: TRBJ1-2; size: NA; CDR3: CASGPGPNGYTF; DNA: TGTGCCAGCGGACCCGGGCCGAATGGCTACACCTTC
V: TRBV7-9; D: TRBD1; J: TRBJ2-6; size: once; CDR3: CASSLAQGVSGANVLTF; DNA: TGTGCCAGCAGCTTAGCACAGGGGGTCTCTGGGGCCAACGTCCTGACTTTC
V: TRBV7-9; D: NA; J: TRBJ2-2; size: NA; CDR3: CASIPPGMGTGELFF; DNA: TGTGCCAGCATCCCTCCCGGGATGGGGACCGGGGAGCTGTTTTTT